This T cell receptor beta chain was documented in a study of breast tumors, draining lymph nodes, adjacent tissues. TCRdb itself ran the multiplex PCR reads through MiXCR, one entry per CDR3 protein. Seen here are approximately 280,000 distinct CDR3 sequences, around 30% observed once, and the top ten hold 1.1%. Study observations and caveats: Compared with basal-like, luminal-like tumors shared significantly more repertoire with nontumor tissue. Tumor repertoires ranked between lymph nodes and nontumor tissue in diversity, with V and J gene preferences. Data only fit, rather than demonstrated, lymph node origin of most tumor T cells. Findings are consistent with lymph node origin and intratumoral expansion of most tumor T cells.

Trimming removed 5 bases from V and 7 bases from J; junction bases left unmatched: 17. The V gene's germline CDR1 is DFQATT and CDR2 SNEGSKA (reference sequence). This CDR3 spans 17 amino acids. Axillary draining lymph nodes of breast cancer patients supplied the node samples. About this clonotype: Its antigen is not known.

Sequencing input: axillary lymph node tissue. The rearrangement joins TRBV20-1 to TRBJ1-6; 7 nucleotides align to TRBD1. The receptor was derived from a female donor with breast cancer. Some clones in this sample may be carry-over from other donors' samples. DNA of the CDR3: TGCAGTGCTTCCGGGACAAAAGGGGGCCCGAAAAATTCACCCCTCCACTTT. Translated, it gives CSASGTKGGPKNSPLHF.